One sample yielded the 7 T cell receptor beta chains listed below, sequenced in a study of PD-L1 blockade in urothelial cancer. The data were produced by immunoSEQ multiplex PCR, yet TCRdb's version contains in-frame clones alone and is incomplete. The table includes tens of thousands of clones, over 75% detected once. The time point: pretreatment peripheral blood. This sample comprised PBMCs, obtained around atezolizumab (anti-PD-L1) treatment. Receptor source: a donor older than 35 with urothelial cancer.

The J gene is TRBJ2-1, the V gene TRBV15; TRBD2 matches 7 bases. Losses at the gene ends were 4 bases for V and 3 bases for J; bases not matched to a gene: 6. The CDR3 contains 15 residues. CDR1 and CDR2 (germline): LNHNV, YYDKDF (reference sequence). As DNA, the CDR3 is TGTGCCACCAGCAAGGGACTACAAAACTACAATGAGCAGTTCTTC. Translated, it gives CATSKGLQNYNEQFF.

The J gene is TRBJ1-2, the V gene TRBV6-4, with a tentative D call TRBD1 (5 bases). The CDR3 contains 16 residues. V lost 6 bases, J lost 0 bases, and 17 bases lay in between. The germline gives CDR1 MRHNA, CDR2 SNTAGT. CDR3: CASSAGSPGANYGYTF. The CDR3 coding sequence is TGTGCCAGCAGCGCCGGTTCGCCGGGGGCTAACTATGGCTACACCTTC.

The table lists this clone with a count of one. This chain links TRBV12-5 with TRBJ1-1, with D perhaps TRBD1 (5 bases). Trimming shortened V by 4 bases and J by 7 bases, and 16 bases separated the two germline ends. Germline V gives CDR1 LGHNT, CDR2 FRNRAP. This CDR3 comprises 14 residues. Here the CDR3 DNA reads TGTGCTAGTGGTTACCACGGGGGGGGATTTGAAGCTTTCTTT. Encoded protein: CASGYHGGGFEAFF.

The CDR3 spells CASSRQGALGYTF. CDR3 coding DNA: TGTGCCAGCAGCCGACAGGGGGCGCTTGGCTACACCTTC. The rearrangement joins TRBV4-2 to TRBJ1-2; 10 bases fit TRBD1. The V segment lost 4 bases and the J segment 7 bases; nucleotides outside the gene matches: 3. The CDR3 totals 13 residues. Germline V gives CDR1 LGHNA, CDR2 YNFKEQ.

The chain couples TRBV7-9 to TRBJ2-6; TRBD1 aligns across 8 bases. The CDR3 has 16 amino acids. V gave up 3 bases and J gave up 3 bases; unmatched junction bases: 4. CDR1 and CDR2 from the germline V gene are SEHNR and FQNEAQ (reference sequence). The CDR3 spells CASSFTGGGGANVLTF. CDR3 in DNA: TGTGCCAGCAGCTTCACAGGGGGTGGTGGGGCCAACGTCCTGACTTTC.

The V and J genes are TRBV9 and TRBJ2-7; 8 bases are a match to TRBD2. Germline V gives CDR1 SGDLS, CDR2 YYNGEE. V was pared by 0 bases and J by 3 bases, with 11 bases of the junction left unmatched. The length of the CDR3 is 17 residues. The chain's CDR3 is CASSVARDASGRYEQYF. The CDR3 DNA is TGTGCCAGCAGCGTAGCCCGCGACGCTAGCGGGCGCTACGAGCAGTACTTC.

CDR3 bases: TGCGCCAGCCAGGGCCGGGGGAGCGGTGCCTACGAGCAGTACTTC. This gives the protein CASQGRGSGAYEQYF. This rearrangement joins TRBV5-1 to TRBJ2-7; the D gene is possibly TRBD2 (6 bases). The CDR3 spans 15 residues. The germline V gene has CDR1 SGHRS and CDR2 YFSETQ. Deletions cut 7 bases from V and 2 bases from J, with 19 bases between.